This entry features one T cell receptor (beta chain) sequence. This specimen belongs to a study of blood T cell repertoires in COVID-19. CDR1 and CDR2 from the germline V gene are SGHTA and FQGNSA. V lost 4 bases to trimming and J lost 2 bases; unmatched junction nucleotides: 6. This CDR3 has 16 residues. Libraries were prepared by immunoSEQ multiplex PCR; TCRdb keeps only in-frame clonotypes and omits some of them. The profile covers some 110,000 clones, with approximately 85% appearing a single time and roughly 3% taken by the ten largest. The chain couples TRBV7-2 to TRBJ1-5; 9 nucleotides agree with TRBD1. Specimen: peripheral blood. This receptor was identified in a woman older than 75 with COVID-19, enrolled during active disease. DNA for the CDR3: TGTGCCAGCAGCTCCCGGGACAGGGACGGCAATCAGCCCCAGCATTTT. It specifies CASSSRDRDGNQPQHF.